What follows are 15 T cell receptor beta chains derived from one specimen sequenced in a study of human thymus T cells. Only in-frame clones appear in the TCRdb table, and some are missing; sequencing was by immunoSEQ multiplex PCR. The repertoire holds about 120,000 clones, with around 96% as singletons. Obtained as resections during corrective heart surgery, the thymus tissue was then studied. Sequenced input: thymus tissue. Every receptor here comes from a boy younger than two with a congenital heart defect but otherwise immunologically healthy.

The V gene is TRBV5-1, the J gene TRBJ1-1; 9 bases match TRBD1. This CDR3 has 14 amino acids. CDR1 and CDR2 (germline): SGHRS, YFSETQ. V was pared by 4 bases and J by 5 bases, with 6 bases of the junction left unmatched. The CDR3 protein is CASSLTGGGTEAFF. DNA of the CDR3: TGCGCCAGCAGCCTTACAGGGGGCGGAACTGAAGCTTTCTTT.

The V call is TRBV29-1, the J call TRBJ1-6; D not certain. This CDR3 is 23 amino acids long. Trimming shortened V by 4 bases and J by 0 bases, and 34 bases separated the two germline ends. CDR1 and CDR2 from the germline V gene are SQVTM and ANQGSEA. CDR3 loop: CSVGWIGPADARGINSYNSPLHF. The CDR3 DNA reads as TGCAGCGTTGGCTGGATAGGCCCAGCTGACGCCCGGGGAATAAACTCCTATAATTCACCCCTCCACTTT.

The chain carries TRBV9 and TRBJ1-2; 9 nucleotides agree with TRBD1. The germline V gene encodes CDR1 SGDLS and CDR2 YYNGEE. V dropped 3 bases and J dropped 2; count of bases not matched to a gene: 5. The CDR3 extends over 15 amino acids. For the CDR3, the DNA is TGTGCCAGCAGCGGCCGGGACAGGGAGAACTATGGCTACACCTTC. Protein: CASSGRDRENYGYTF.

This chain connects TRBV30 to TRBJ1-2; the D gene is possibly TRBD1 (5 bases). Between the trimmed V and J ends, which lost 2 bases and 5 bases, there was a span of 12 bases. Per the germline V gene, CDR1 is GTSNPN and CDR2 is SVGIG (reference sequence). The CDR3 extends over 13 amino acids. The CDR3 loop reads CAWSRGTKYGYTF. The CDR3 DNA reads TGTGCCTGGAGTCGGGGGACCAAATATGGCTACACCTTC.

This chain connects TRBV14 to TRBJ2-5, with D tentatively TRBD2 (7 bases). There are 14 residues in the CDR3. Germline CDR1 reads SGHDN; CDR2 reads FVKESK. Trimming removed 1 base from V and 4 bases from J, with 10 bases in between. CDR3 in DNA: TGTGCCAGCAGCCAAGTCGGGGGGCGAGAGACCCAGTACTTC. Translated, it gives CASSQVGGRETQYF.

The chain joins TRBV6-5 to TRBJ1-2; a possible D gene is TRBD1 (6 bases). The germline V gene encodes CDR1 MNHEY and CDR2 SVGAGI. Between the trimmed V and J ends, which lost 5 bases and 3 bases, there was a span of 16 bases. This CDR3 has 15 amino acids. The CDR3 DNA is TGTGCCAGCAGTCCGCGTCTGGACAGAGACTATGGCTACACCTTC. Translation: CASSPRLDRDYGYTF.

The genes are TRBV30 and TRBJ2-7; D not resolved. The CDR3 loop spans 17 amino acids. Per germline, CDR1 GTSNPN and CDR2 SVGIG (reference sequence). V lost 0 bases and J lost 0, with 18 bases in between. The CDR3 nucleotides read TGTGCCTGGAGTGTCCGAGGATGGCCTCCACCCTCCTACGAGCAGTACTTC. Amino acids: CAWSVRGWPPPSYEQYF.

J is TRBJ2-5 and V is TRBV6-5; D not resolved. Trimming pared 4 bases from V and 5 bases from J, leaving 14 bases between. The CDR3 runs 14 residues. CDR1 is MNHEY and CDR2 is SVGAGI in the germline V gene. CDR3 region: CASSFTGPRETQYF. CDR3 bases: TGTGCCAGCAGTTTTACCGGGCCCAGGGAGACCCAGTACTTC.

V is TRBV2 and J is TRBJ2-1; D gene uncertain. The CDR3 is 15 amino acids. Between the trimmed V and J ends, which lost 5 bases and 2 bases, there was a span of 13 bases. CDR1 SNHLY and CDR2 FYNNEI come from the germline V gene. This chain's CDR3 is CASSILLGTYNEQFF. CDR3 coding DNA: TGTGCCAGCAGTATCCTGCTAGGGACCTACAATGAGCAGTTCTTC.

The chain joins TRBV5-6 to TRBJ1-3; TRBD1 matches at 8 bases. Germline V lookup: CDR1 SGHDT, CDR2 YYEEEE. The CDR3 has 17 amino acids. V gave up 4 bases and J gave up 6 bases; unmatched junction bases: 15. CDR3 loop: CASSPSGQDFLQNTIYF. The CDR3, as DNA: TGTGCCAGCAGCCCGTCGGGACAGGACTTTCTCCAAAACACCATATATTTT.

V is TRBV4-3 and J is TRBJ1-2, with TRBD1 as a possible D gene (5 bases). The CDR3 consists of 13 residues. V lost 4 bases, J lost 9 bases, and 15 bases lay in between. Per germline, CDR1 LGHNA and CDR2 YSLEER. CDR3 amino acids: CASSRGDVLSYTF. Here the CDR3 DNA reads TGCGCCAGCAGCCGAGGGGACGTTCTCAGCTACACCTTC.

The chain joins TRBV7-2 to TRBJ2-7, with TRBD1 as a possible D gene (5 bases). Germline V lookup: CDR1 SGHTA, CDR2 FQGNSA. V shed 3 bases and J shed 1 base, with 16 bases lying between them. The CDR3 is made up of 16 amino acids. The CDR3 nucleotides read TGTGCCAGCAGCTTGGGTCGGACACCGATTTCCTACGAGCAGTACTTC. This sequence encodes CASSLGRTPISYEQYF. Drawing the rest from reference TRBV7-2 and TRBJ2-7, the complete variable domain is GAGVSQSPSNKVTEKGKDVELRCDPISGHTALYWYRQSLGQGLEFLIYFQGNSAPDKSGLPSDRFSAERTGGSVSTLTIQRTQQEDSAVYLCASSLGRTPISYEQYFGPGTRLTVT.

The CDR3 sequence: CASSEGVKLNTGELFF. The CDR3 nucleotides read TGTGCCAGCAGTGAAGGAGTAAAACTGAACACCGGGGAGCTGTTTTTT. This rearrangement joins TRBV6-1 to TRBJ2-2, with D unresolved. The V gene lost 1 base and the J gene lost 1 base, with 10 bases spanning the gap. The CDR3 covers 16 residues. Germline V lookup: CDR1 MNHNS, CDR2 SASEGT.

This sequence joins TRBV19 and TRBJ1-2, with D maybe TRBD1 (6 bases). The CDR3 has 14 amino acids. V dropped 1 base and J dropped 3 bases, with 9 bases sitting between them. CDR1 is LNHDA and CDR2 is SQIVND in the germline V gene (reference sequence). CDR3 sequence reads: CASSIVRQDYGYTF. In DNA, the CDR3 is TGTGCCAGTAGTATAGTAAGACAGGACTATGGCTACACCTTC. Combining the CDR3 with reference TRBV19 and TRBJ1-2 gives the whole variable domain DGGITQSPKYLFRKEGQNVTLSCEQNLNHDAMYWYRQDPGQGLRLIYYSQIVNDFQKGDIAEGYSVSREKKESFPLTVTSAQKNPTAFYLCASSIVRQDYGYTFGSGTRLTVV.

Here the CDR3 reads CASSGMGQGNYGYTF. Written as DNA, the CDR3 is TGCGCCAGCAGCGGAATGGGACAGGGGAACTATGGCTACACCTTC. The J gene is TRBJ1-2, the V gene TRBV4-3; TRBD1 matches 10 bases. J lost 2 bases, V lost 5 bases, and 5 bases had no gene match. Germline lookup yields CDR1 LGHNA and CDR2 YSLEER. The CDR3 is made up of 15 amino acids.